Listed below are T cell receptor beta chains from one sample, sequenced in a study of T cells in Graves' hyperthyroidism and ophthalmopathy. TCRdb reprocessed the multiplex PCR reads via MiXCR and lists one record per CDR3 protein. The sample has just over 550,000 distinct CDR3 sequences, roughly 50% seen once. Sequenced sample: peripheral blood or thyroid tissue (not recorded which). These receptors were taken from a woman younger than 30 with Graves' hyperthyroidism. Both conserved end residues are part of each CDR3. Each record gives: V gene, J gene, D gene, clone size, CDR3 DNA, CDR3 protein. The D gene is left open where the match is weak. Some rows mark clone size as missing; the rest say once, few, many or name a class of expanded clone.

V gene: TRBV10-3; J gene: TRBJ2-1; D gene: TRBD2; clone size: NA; CDR3 DNA: TGTGCCATCAGTGAGCTCTGGAGCGGGAAGGATAATGAGCAGTTCTTC; CDR3 protein: CAISELWSGKDNEQFF
V gene: TRBV5-1; J gene: TRBJ2-2; D gene: NA; clone size: NA; CDR3 DNA: TGCGCCAGCAGCCCCACGGAAATAACCAGGGAGCTGTTTTTT; CDR3 protein: CASSPTEITRELFF
V gene: TRBV5-1; J gene: TRBJ1-5; D gene: NA; clone size: few; CDR3 DNA: TGCGCCAGCAGCTTGGGGGGGGTACAGCAGCCCCAGCATTTT; CDR3 protein: CASSLGGVQQPQHF
V gene: TRBV5-6; J gene: TRBJ2-7; D gene: NA; clone size: few; CDR3 DNA: TGTGCCAGCAGCGTGGCCCCAGGGAGTTCCGAGCAGTACTTC; CDR3 protein: CASSVAPGSSEQYF
V gene: TRBV10-3; J gene: TRBJ2-5; D gene: NA; clone size: NA; CDR3 DNA: TGTGCCATCAGCGGGGAGGGAGGACAGCCCCAGTACTTC; CDR3 protein: CAISGEGGQPQYF
V gene: TRBV10-3; J gene: TRBJ1-1; D gene: NA; clone size: NA; CDR3 DNA: TGTGCCATCAGTTCCGGGGGGCGAATCACTGAAGCTTTCTTT; CDR3 protein: CAISSGGRITEAFF
V gene: TRBV5-1; J gene: TRBJ1-2; D gene: TRBD1; clone size: NA; CDR3 DNA: TGCGCCAGCAGCTTGGAGGGGGCAAGGGAAGGCTACACCTTC; CDR3 protein: CASSLEGAREGYTF
V gene: TRBV7-2; J gene: TRBJ2-2; D gene: NA; clone size: few; CDR3 DNA: TGTGCCAGCAGCTTCACGGGCGGGATGGGCACCGGGGAGCTGTTTTTT; CDR3 protein: CASSFTGGMGTGELFF
V gene: TRBV25-1; J gene: TRBJ1-2; D gene: NA; clone size: NA; CDR3 DNA: TGTGCCAGCCTGACAGCTAACTATGGCTACACCTTC; CDR3 protein: CASLTANYGYTF
V gene: TRBV20-1; J gene: TRBJ2-7; D gene: NA; clone size: NA; CDR3 DNA: TGCAGTGCTAGCCAAGGACCGGGCCGCCCACGCCACGAGCAGTACTTC; CDR3 protein: CSASQGPGRPRHEQYF
V gene: TRBV25-1; J gene: TRBJ2-5; D gene: NA; clone size: many; CDR3 DNA: TGTGCCAGCAGTGAATTAAAAGGGGACCAAGAGACCCAGTACTTC; CDR3 protein: CASSELKGDQETQYF
V gene: TRBV25-1; J gene: TRBJ2-3; D gene: TRBD2; clone size: few; CDR3 DNA: TGTGCCAGCAGTGATCCTAGCGGGAGCCCAGATACGCAGTATTTT; CDR3 protein: CASSDPSGSPDTQYF
V gene: TRBV12-3/TRBV12-4; J gene: TRBJ2-7; D gene: NA; clone size: NA; CDR3 DNA: TGTGCCAGCAGCCTCAGGGGGAGGTACGAGCAGTACTTC; CDR3 protein: CASSLRGRYEQYF
V gene: TRBV24-1; J gene: TRBJ2-7; D gene: TRBD1; clone size: NA; CDR3 DNA: TGTGCCAGCAGTGATCCCGGGACAGGGGGCTCCGAGCAGTACTTC; CDR3 protein: CASSDPGTGGSEQYF
V gene: TRBV29-1; J gene: TRBJ1-1; D gene: NA; clone size: few; CDR3 DNA: TGCAGCGTTGACAGGGGCATGAACACTGAAGCTTTCTTT; CDR3 protein: CSVDRGMNTEAFF
V gene: TRBV7-9; J gene: TRBJ1-2; D gene: NA; clone size: many; CDR3 DNA: TGTGCCAGCAGCTTAGGGACGGGTCGTTCGAGCTATGGCTACACCTTC; CDR3 protein: CASSLGTGRSSYGYTF
V gene: TRBV2; J gene: TRBJ2-7; D gene: NA; clone size: NA; CDR3 DNA: TGTGCCAGCAGACGCGCGGGGGACAAGTACGAGCAGTACTTC; CDR3 protein: CASRRAGDKYEQYF
V gene: TRBV15; J gene: TRBJ2-5; D gene: TRBD2; clone size: NA; CDR3 DNA: TGTGCCACCAGCAGTGAGGGACTAGCGGAGGAGACCCAGTACTTC; CDR3 protein: CATSSEGLAEETQYF
V gene: TRBV7-9; J gene: TRBJ2-7; D gene: TRBD1; clone size: NA; CDR3 DNA: TGTGCCAGCAGCATAGACAGGGTTAAAGGCTACGAGCAGTACTTC; CDR3 protein: CASSIDRVKGYEQYF
V gene: TRBV29-1; J gene: TRBJ1-2; D gene: TRBD1; clone size: NA; CDR3 DNA: TGCAGCGTTGTTAGGGACAGTGGCTACACCTTC; CDR3 protein: CSVVRDSGYTF
V gene: TRBV9; J gene: TRBJ1-6; D gene: NA; clone size: many; CDR3 DNA: TGTGCCAGCAGCGTAGACAGGAATAATTCACCCCTCCACTTT; CDR3 protein: CASSVDRNNSPLHF
V gene: TRBV29-1; J gene: TRBJ1-2; D gene: TRBD1; clone size: NA; CDR3 DNA: TGCAGCAGAGACCGTCCGACAGGGAACTATGGCTACACCTTC; CDR3 protein: CSRDRPTGNYGYTF
V gene: TRBV24-1; J gene: TRBJ1-5; D gene: NA; clone size: NA; CDR3 DNA: TGTGCCACCAGTGATTTTCCAGGTTCGTCCGAAGAGACCCAGCATTTT; CDR3 protein: CATSDFPGSSEETQHF
V gene: TRBV20-1; J gene: TRBJ2-7; D gene: TRBD2; clone size: few; CDR3 DNA: TGCAGTGCTAGGCCTAGCGGTCCCTCCTACGAGCAGTACTTC; CDR3 protein: CSARPSGPSYEQYF
V gene: TRBV7-9; J gene: TRBJ1-5; D gene: NA; clone size: few; CDR3 DNA: TGTGCCAGCAGCTCTTTCGTGTGGGCCAATCAGCCCCAGCATTTT; CDR3 protein: CASSSFVWANQPQHF
V gene: TRBV7-2; J gene: TRBJ2-5; D gene: NA; clone size: NA; CDR3 DNA: TGTGCCAGCAGCTCCTTTTGGGGGGTCCAAGAGACCCAGTACTTC; CDR3 protein: CASSSFWGVQETQYF
V gene: TRBV10-3; J gene: TRBJ2-7; D gene: NA; clone size: NA; CDR3 DNA: TGTGCCACCACCTCGAGTGCGGATGAGCAGTACTTC; CDR3 protein: CATTSSADEQYF